These T cell receptor beta chains were read from a single sample in a study of blood T cell repertoires in COVID-19. This table comes from immunoSEQ multiplex PCR, and its TCRdb copy is limited to in-frame clones, with some not included. The sample carries around 320,000 clones, approximately 88% recorded once. Material for sequencing was peripheral blood. These receptors were obtained from a woman aged 25 to 39 who had recovered from COVID-19. Both conserved end residues are part of each CDR3. D genes are given only for firm matches. Rows give clone size only sometimes, using once, few, many, or a class for an expanded clone.

>once|TRBD1|TRBV24-1|TRBJ2-1
TGTGCCACCAGTGATACATCCGGACAGGGGTTCAATGAGCAGTTCTTC
CATSDTSGQGFNEQFF
>NA|NA|TRBV5-4|TRBJ1-4
TGTGCCAGCAGTTACAGGGAGGGTGAAAAACTGTTTTTT
CASSYREGEKLFF
>few|TRBD1|TRBV7-8|TRBJ2-7
TGTGCCAGCAGCCCGCGCGCCGGGACAGGGGGCTACGAGCAGTACTTC
CASSPRAGTGGYEQYF
>NA|NA|TRBV7-2|TRBJ1-4
TGTGCCAGCAGCGGAGGTCCGGGTAATGAAAAACTGTTTTTT
CASSGGPGNEKLFF
>once|NA|TRBV28|TRBJ1-4
TGTGCCAGCAGTTTCCCCGAAACAGAAAAACTGTTTTTT
CASSFPETEKLFF
>few|TRBD2|TRBV29-1|TRBJ2-3
TGCAGCGTTGAAGGGGGGAAGGGACTAGGTTCAGATACGCAGTATTTT
CSVEGGKGLGSDTQYF
>NA|NA|TRBV30|TRBJ2-7
TGTGCCTGGAAAGACCGGGACTTTTACTACGAGCAGTACTTC
CAWKDRDFYYEQYF
>NA|TRBD1|TRBV5-1|TRBJ2-5
TGCGCCAGCAGCTCTGACAGGGGGCACCAAGAGACCCAGTACTTC
CASSSDRGHQETQYF
>NA|TRBD1|TRBV19|TRBJ2-7
TGTGCCAGTAACAGGGGAGTGGACTACGAGCAGTACTTC
CASNRGVDYEQYF
>once|NA|TRBV5-8|TRBJ1-4
TGTGCCAGCAGCTTAGGACAGAGCTCGAATGAAAAACTGTTTTTT
CASSLGQSSNEKLFF
>NA|TRBD1|TRBV4-1|TRBJ2-1
TGCGCCAGCAGCCAAGATGGGACAGGGGGCCTGGAGCAGTTCTTC
CASSQDGTGGLEQFF
>NA|TRBD2|TRBV4-2|TRBJ2-1
TGTGCCAGCAGCCACGTGCGCGGGGGGGCCAATGAGCAGTTCTTC
CASSHVRGGANEQFF
>NA|NA|TRBV18|TRBJ1-1
TGTGCCAGCTCACCCGGACTGTGGACTGAAGCTTTCTTT
CASSPGLWTEAFF
>NA|TRBD2|TRBV5-1|TRBJ2-3
TGCGCCAGCAGCTCTTCCTTAGCGGGGTTAGGGGCAGATACGCAGTATTTT
CASSSSLAGLGADTQYF
>NA|TRBD1|TRBV3-1/TRBV3-2|TRBJ1-2
TGTGCCAGCAGCCCAATTGACAGGGAGGTCTATGGCTACACCTTC
CASSPIDREVYGYTF
>many|TRBD1|TRBV5-1|TRBJ2-7
TGCGCCAGCAGCTCGGGACAGGGGGCTCCCCACGAGCAGTACTTC
CASSSGQGAPHEQYF
>NA|TRBD1|TRBV7-3|TRBJ1-6
TGTGCCAGCAGCTTACTGGGACAGGGGAATTCACCCCTCCACTTT
CASSLLGQGNSPLHF
>once|NA|TRBV9|TRBJ1-3
TGTGCCAGCAGCGGACAGGGAAACACCATATATTTT
CASSGQGNTIYF
>NA|NA|TRBV14|TRBJ1-1
TGTGCCAGCAGCCGCAAGAGGAGCAACACTGAAGCTTTCTTT
CASSRKRSNTEAFF
>NA|NA|TRBV18|TRBJ2-5
TGTGCCAGCTCACCACCTGGGCAGAAAGAGACCCAGTACTTC
CASSPPGQKETQYF
>few|NA|TRBV16|TRBJ1-6
TGTGCCAGCAGCCAAGGGGGCTTGGGGGATAATTCACCCCTCCACTTT
CASSQGGLGDNSPLHF
>NA|TRBD2|TRBV7-3|TRBJ2-3
TGTGCCAGCAGCCTAATCGGGGGGAGGGATACGCAGTATTTT
CASSLIGGRDTQYF
>NA|TRBD1|TRBV4-1|TRBJ2-7
TGCGCCAGCAGCCAAGTCTCCAGGGGGCGCCCCTACGAGCAGTACTTC
CASSQVSRGRPYEQYF
>NA|TRBD1|TRBV11-2|TRBJ2-7
TGTGCCAGCAGCCCGCGGACAGGCCGTTCACCTGCCTACGAGCAGTACTTC
CASSPRTGRSPAYEQYF
>NA|TRBD1|TRBV28|TRBJ2-5
TGTGCCAGCAGTCCCGGGACAGGACCACAAGAGACCCAGTACTTC
CASSPGTGPQETQYF
>NA|NA|TRBV7-9|TRBJ2-3
TGTGCCAGCACTCCCAAAGGAGGGGGCACAGATACGCAGTATTTT
CASTPKGGGTDTQYF
>NA|NA|TRBV5-1|TRBJ2-1
TGCGCCAGCAGCTTGGGAACAGACTACAATGAGCAGTTCTTC
CASSLGTDYNEQFF
>NA|NA|TRBV4-2|TRBJ1-5
TGTGCCAGCAGCCAAGATCAGGGTTATAGCAATCAGCCCCAGCATTTT
CASSQDQGYSNQPQHF
>NA|NA|TRBV2|TRBJ1-2
TGTGCCAGCAGTGAATATAGGACAGTGAACTATGGCTACACCTTC
CASSEYRTVNYGYTF
>NA|NA|TRBV5-1|TRBJ2-5
TGCGCCAGCAGCTTCCGGGAGACCCAGTACTTC
CASSFRETQYF
>NA|TRBD2|TRBV5-1|TRBJ2-7
TGCGCCAGCAGCTTGGGTTGGCGAGCGGGGGGCAGATACGAGCAGTACTTC
CASSLGWRAGGRYEQYF
>few|NA|TRBV10-1|TRBJ1-3
TGCGCCAGCAGCCGGGGGAGGGCCCAGAGCTCTGGAAACACCATATATTTT
CASSRGRAQSSGNTIYF
>NA|TRBD1|TRBV19|TRBJ1-6
TGTGCCAGTAGTATAAGAGTTGGGACAGAGAGCTCCTATAATTCACCCCTCCACTTT
CASSIRVGTESSYNSPLHF
>NA|TRBD1|TRBV5-1|TRBJ1-2
TGCGCCAGCAAGCGGACAGGGGGCCCGTATGGCTACACCTTC
CASKRTGGPYGYTF
>once|TRBD1|TRBV6-2/TRBV6-3|TRBJ1-3
TGTGCCAGCAGTTACTCTCCTGGACAGGCGGCGGACACCATATATTTT
CASSYSPGQAADTIYF
>NA|NA|TRBV7-9|TRBJ1-2
TGTGCCAGCAGCTTAGAGGGACTTAACTATGGCTACACCTTC
CASSLEGLNYGYTF
>NA|NA|TRBV6-6|TRBJ1-5
TGTGCCAGCAGTCCCCGGGAGACCCGCTATAGCAATCAGCCCCAGCATTTT
CASSPRETRYSNQPQHF
>NA|TRBD2|TRBV14|TRBJ2-5
TGTGCCAGCAGCCAAGATTGGGGGGGTCAGTACTTC
CASSQDWGGQYF
>NA|TRBD2|TRBV14|TRBJ2-1
TGTGCCAGCAGCCAAGATTGGAACGGGGGGGCCATTGAGCAGTTCTTC
CASSQDWNGGAIEQFF
>once|NA|TRBV2|TRBJ1-2
TGTGCCAGCTTAAGTTGGCAGGGCATCTATGGCTACACCTTC
CASLSWQGIYGYTF
>NA|NA|TRBV2|TRBJ1-2
TGTGCCAGCAGTAAGGACACCAGCTATGGCTACACCTTC
CASSKDTSYGYTF
>NA|TRBD2|TRBV7-2|TRBJ2-1
TGTGCCAGCAGCTTAGCGCCGGGGACTAGCGGGGGGGCTGGGCAGTTCTTC
CASSLAPGTSGGAGQFF
>few|TRBD1|TRBV2|TRBJ1-3
TGTGCCAGCAGGGGGACAGGCGCCTCTGGAAACACCATATATTTT
CASRGTGASGNTIYF
>NA|NA|TRBV2|TRBJ1-6
TGTGCCAGCAACGAGTCCCCCAGGGATGTTTCACCCCTCCACTTT
CASNESPRDVSPLHF
>NA|NA|TRBV4-1|TRBJ1-2
TGCGCCAGCAGCCAAGCGGCCGGGTCCTATGGCTACACCTTC
CASSQAAGSYGYTF
>NA|NA|TRBV5-1|TRBJ1-5
TGCGCCAGCAGCATAACTCCCAATCAGCCCCAGCATTTT
CASSITPNQPQHF
>NA|NA|TRBV3-1/TRBV3-2|TRBJ1-3
TGTGCCAGCAGCCAAGTGGCAGGGTTAGGAAACACCATATATTTT
CASSQVAGLGNTIYF
>NA|TRBD1|TRBV2|TRBJ2-7
TGTGCCAGCAGAGGACCCCTGGGACAGACACCTGGTGAGCAGTACTTC
CASRGPLGQTPGEQYF
>NA|TRBD1|TRBV2|TRBJ2-7
TGTGCCAGCAGTCAAACCGGGACAGGGGAGCAGTACTTC
CASSQTGTGEQYF
>NA|NA|TRBV19|TRBJ2-7
TGTGCCAGTAGTTCGAGGGGGTACGAGCAGTACTTC
CASSSRGYEQYF
>NA|NA|TRBV4-1|TRBJ2-7
TGCGCCAGCAGCCAAGCGGGGGGCGGAGGCGAGCAGTACTTC
CASSQAGGGGEQYF
>NA|NA|TRBV19|TRBJ1-5
TGTGCCAGTAGTATTGAGGGCACGGGCAATCAGCCCCAGCATTTT
CASSIEGTGNQPQHF
>NA|NA|TRBV9|TRBJ1-5
TGTGCCAGCAGCCATAGCGGGGGAATCAATCAGCCCCAGCATTTT
CASSHSGGINQPQHF
>NA|TRBD1|TRBV9|TRBJ1-1
TGTGCCAGCAGCAAACCGGGACAGGGAATCAGCACTGAAGCTTTCTTT
CASSKPGQGISTEAFF